Each of the 32 T cell receptor beta chains below was sequenced from the same sample in a study of cytomegalovirus exposure and HLA in healthy donors. The PCR employed 60 Vbeta primers together with 13 Jbeta primers. Repertoires were generated with immunoSEQ multiplex PCR, while TCRdb's copy carries only in-frame clones and drops some. The top ten clones hold roughly 1.3% of a sample with under 200,000 clones, 80% of them seen once. Input material: PBMCs. The source is a woman aged 50 to 65 in good health and CMV-seronegative.

The rearrangement uses TRBV10-3 and TRBJ1-1, with D unclear. Germline V gene sequence: CDR1 ENHRY, CDR2 SYGVKD. The CDR3 spans 12 residues. V was trimmed by 4 bases and J by 2 bases, leaving 5 bases between them. The CDR3 here is CAISASNTEAFF. CDR3 coding DNA: TGTGCCATCAGTGCTAGTAACACTGAAGCTTTCTTT.

This sequence joins TRBV7-2 and TRBJ2-1; 12 positions match TRBD2. Germline-derived CDR1 and CDR2 are SGHTA and FQGNSA. This CDR3 spans 18 amino acids. Losses at the gene ends were 5 bases for V and 8 bases for J; bases not matched to a gene: 16. The DNA of the CDR3 is TGTGCCAGCAGCGGGCGGGGACTAGCGGGTTCTCAAAGGGATGAGCAGTTCTTC. Protein: CASSGRGLAGSQRDEQFF.

The V call is TRBV9, the J call TRBJ2-7; tentative D call: TRBD1 (6 bases). Germline lookup yields CDR1 SGDLS and CDR2 YYNGEE. The CDR3 extends over 16 amino acids. The V end was cut by 1 base, the J end by 1 base, with 15 bases between. CDR3: CASSVRAWTASYEQYF. The CDR3 bases are TGTGCCAGCAGCGTAAGAGCCTGGACAGCATCCTACGAGCAGTACTTC.

This rearrangement joins TRBV7-2 to TRBJ2-3, with D perhaps TRBD2 (6 bases). The V end was cut by 5 bases, the J end by 8 bases, with 17 bases between. Germline V CDR1 and CDR2: SGHTA, FQGNSA. The CDR3 covers 14 residues. CDR3 amino acids: CASSPRDLGGTQYF. CDR3 DNA sequence: TGTGCCAGCAGCCCCCGGGACCTGGGAGGTACGCAGTATTTT.

This clone turned up a few times. V gene TRBV6-5 combines with J gene TRBJ1-1; no clear D. The CDR3 extends over 13 amino acids. CDR1 MNHEY and CDR2 SVGAGI come from the germline V gene. Trimming pared 5 bases from V and 14 bases from J, leaving 21 bases between. CDR3 nucleotides: TGTGCCAGCAGTCCACAACTATCAAACTTAGCGTTCTTT. Amino acids: CASSPQLSNLAFF.

The count of this clone is one. The chain joins TRBV4-3 to TRBJ2-3, with D possibly being TRBD1 (5 bases). This CDR3 is built from 16 residues. Germline values: CDR1 LGHNA, CDR2 YSLEER. V lost 0 bases, J lost 2 bases, and 12 bases lay in between. The CDR3 reads CASSQDRTPITDTQYF. Here the CDR3 DNA reads TGCGCCAGCAGCCAAGATAGGACACCTATCACAGATACGCAGTATTTT.

The chain recombines TRBV11-2 with TRBJ1-1; 7 bases agree with TRBD1. The CDR3 is 14 residues long. Germline V gene lookup returns CDR1 SGHAT and CDR2 FQNNGV. Trimming took 5 bases from V and 1 from J; bases not matched to a gene: 4. In DNA form, the CDR3 reads TGTGCCAGCAGCATTCAGGGGGAGAACACTGAAGCTTTCTTT. Translated: CASSIQGENTEAFF.

V gene TRBV7-2 combines with J gene TRBJ1-5, with 10 bases identical to TRBD1. The CDR3 covers 15 residues. The germline V gene encodes CDR1 SGHTA and CDR2 FQGNSA. V was clipped by 5 bases and J by 8 bases; unmatched bases: 9. The CDR3 loop is CASSPSGTGVEPQHF. CDR3 sequence (DNA): TGTGCCAGCAGCCCCTCAGGGACAGGGGTAGAGCCCCAGCATTTT.

The chain uses TRBV28 and TRBJ1-2; D is unresolved. V was shortened by 5 bases and J by 0 bases, with 7 bases between the two germline ends. CDR3 size: 13 residues. Per the germline V gene, CDR1 is MDHEN and CDR2 is SYDVKM. In nucleotides, the CDR3 is TGTGCCAGCAGTAGCGGGGCTAACTATGGCTACACCTTC. Its protein product is CASSSGANYGYTF.

This chain links TRBV25-1 with TRBJ2-1; 11 bases agree with TRBD2. The germline CDR1 and CDR2 sequences are MGHDK and SYGVNS. V shed 4 bases, J shed 5 bases, and the junction held 10 bases outside the gene matches. This CDR3 region has 17 residues. Here the CDR3 DNA reads TGTGCCAGCAGTGGAAGATACGGGACTAGCGGTGACAATGAGCAGTTCTTC. This encodes CASSGRYGTSGDNEQFF.

V gene TRBV4-2 combines with J gene TRBJ1-5; the D is unclear. Germline V gene data show CDR1 as LGHNA and CDR2 as YNFKEQ. CDR3 size: 15 residues. V was pared by 0 bases and J by 4 bases, with 10 bases between. The CDR3 DNA reads TGTGCCAGCAGCCAAGAGGGAGGACGGAATCAGCCCCAGCATTTT. Translated, it gives CASSQEGGRNQPQHF.

The chain couples TRBV6-1 to TRBJ2-3, with TRBD2 as a possible D gene (6 bases). CDR3 length: 14 residues. Looked up from germline, CDR1 is MNHNS and CDR2 is SASEGT. V was trimmed by 7 bases and J by 2 bases, leaving 13 bases between them. DNA for the CDR3: TGTGCCAGCACCGAGGGAGGTATCACAGATACGCAGTATTTT. Translating gives CASTEGGITDTQYF.

As regards this clone: The junction does not match germline at one end; this may be a read error. J is TRBJ2-7 and V is TRBV29-1; 8 nucleotides agree with TRBD2. In germline, CDR1 is SQVTM, CDR2 ANQGSEA. The CDR3 covers 15 residues. CDR3 loop: CIVGGGSGIIYEQYF. CDR3 in DNA: TGCATCGTTGGTGGCGGTAGCGGGATCATTTACGAGCAGTACTTC.

This clone was found once. This chain uses TRBV7-2 with TRBJ2-1, with TRBD2 matching 9 bases. CDR1 is SGHTA and CDR2 is FQGNSA in the germline V gene. The CDR3 has 14 residues. Trimming took 3 bases from V and 9 from J; bases not matched to a gene: 6. The CDR3 loop is CASSFGLAWGEQFF. DNA of the CDR3: TGTGCCAGCAGCTTTGGACTAGCGTGGGGTGAGCAGTTCTTC.

V usage is TRBV5-5 and J usage is TRBJ1-1; D gene uncertain. Germline CDR1 SGHKS, CDR2 YYEKEE (reference sequence). The CDR3 is made up of 12 amino acids. V shed 1 base and J shed 4 bases, with 5 bases lying between them. The CDR3 sequence: CASSLLGTEAFF. CDR3 DNA: TGTGCCAGCAGCTTGCTAGGCACTGAAGCTTTCTTT.

This chain uses TRBV29-1 with TRBJ2-7, with D tentatively TRBD1 (6 bases). Looked up from germline, CDR1 is SQVTM and CDR2 is ANQGSEA. CDR3 size: 12 residues. CDR3 DNA sequence: TGCTCCGGGTTGGGGGCCCACTACGAGCAGTACTTC. Residues: CSGLGAHYEQYF.

The rearrangement joins TRBV7-9 to TRBJ1-4, with D possibly TRBD1 on 5 matching bases. CDR1 SEHNR and CDR2 FQNEAQ come from the germline V gene (reference sequence). V was clipped by 5 bases and J by 7 bases, with 17 bases between them. The CDR3 has 15 residues. The CDR3 DNA follows: TGTGCCAGCAGCGGTCCGGGGACTGCGGGTGAAAAACTGTTTTTT. This gives the protein CASSGPGTAGEKLFF. Supplemented by reference TRBV7-9 and TRBJ1-4, the full variable domain reads DTGVSQNPRHKITKRGQNVTFRCDPISEHNRLYWYRQTLGQGPEFLTYFQNEAQLEKSRLLSDRFSAERPKGSFSTLEIQRTEQGDSAMYLCASSGPGTAGEKLFFGSGTQLSVL.

A few counts support this clone. The chain is built from TRBV7-2 and TRBJ1-5, with TRBD1 identical over 7 bases. The CDR3 contains 15 residues. Germline loops: CDR1 SGHTA, CDR2 FQGNSA. V gave up 4 bases and J gave up 5 bases; unmatched junction bases: 8. CDR3 sequence reads: CASSWNTGVDQPQHF. The CDR3 DNA is TGTGCCAGCAGCTGGAATACAGGGGTAGATCAGCCCCAGCATTTT.

This chain links TRBV28 with TRBJ1-2; a weak D match, TRBD1 (6 bases). Deletions cut 7 bases from V and 3 bases from J, with 15 bases between. The CDR3 totals 14 residues. Looked up from germline, CDR1 is MDHEN and CDR2 is SYDVKM. For the CDR3, the DNA is TGTGCCAGCATTTCTGGGGGCAGGGACTATGGCTACACCTTC. This encodes CASISGGRDYGYTF.

The chain links TRBV19 to TRBJ1-1; D is possibly TRBD1 (5 bases). From germline, CDR1 is LNHDA and CDR2 SQIVND (reference sequence). CDR3 length equals 14 residues. V was shortened by 2 bases and J by 7 bases, with 14 bases between the two germline ends. CDR3 region: CASSITPSGVEAFF. CDR3 coding DNA: TGTGCCAGTAGTATAACCCCCTCGGGGGTTGAAGCTTTCTTT. The whole variable domain, remainder taken from reference TRBV19 and TRBJ1-1, is DGGITQSPKYLFRKEGQNVTLSCEQNLNHDAMYWYRQDPGQGLRLIYYSQIVNDFQKGDIAEGYSVSREKKESFPLTVTSAQKNPTAFYLCASSITPSGVEAFFGQGTRLTVV.

The chain employs TRBV18 and TRBJ1-1; no clear D gene. Germline-derived CDR1 and CDR2 are KGHSH and LQKENI. This CDR3 is 12 amino acids long. The V end was cut by 4 bases, the J end by 6 bases, with 9 bases between. The CDR3 spells CASSQRGAEAFF. The CDR3 DNA follows: TGTGCCAGCTCACAACGGGGAGCTGAAGCTTTCTTT.

The V and J genes are TRBV2 and TRBJ2-1; 12 nucleotides match TRBD2. V lost 6 bases, J lost 6 bases, and 9 bases stayed unmatched. The CDR3 totals 16 residues. Germline values: CDR1 SNHLY, CDR2 FYNNEI. CDR3 coding DNA: TGTGCCAGCAGGAAGACTAGCGGGAGCGGTTGCAATGAGCAGTTCTTC. Translation gives CASRKTSGSGCNEQFF.

This chain uses TRBV11-2 with TRBJ2-5; tentative D call: TRBD2 (6 bases). V gave up 2 bases and J gave up 5 bases, with 12 bases separating them. This CDR3 is built from 14 residues. The germline V gene encodes CDR1 SGHAT and CDR2 FQNNGV. CDR3 sequence (DNA): TGTGCCAGCAGCTTAAGGGGAGGTCTGGAGACCCAGTACTTC. This gives the protein CASSLRGGLETQYF.

The chain has TRBV7-6 and TRBJ2-1; weak D call: TRBD2 (5 bases). Germline V gene data show CDR1 as SGHVS and CDR2 as FNYEAQ. The germline V and J ends were trimmed by 1 base and 0 bases, with 7 bases remaining between them. The CDR3 loop spans 15 amino acids. In DNA form, the CDR3 reads TGTGCCAGCAGCTTAGAAGGGAGCTCCTACAATGAGCAGTTCTTC. As protein: CASSLEGSSYNEQFF. The whole variable domain, remainder taken from reference TRBV7-6 and TRBJ2-1, is GAGVSQSPRYKVTKRGQDVALRCDPISGHVSLYWYRQALGQGPEFLTYFNYEAQQDKSGLPNDRFSAERPEGSISTLTIQRTEQRDSAMYRCASSLEGSSYNEQFFGPGTRLTVL.

CDR3 residues: CASSRGQEAYNEQFF. The DNA for the CDR3 is TGTGCCAGCAGCCGCGGACAGGAGGCCTACAATGAGCAGTTCTTC. The chain is built from TRBV5-4 and TRBJ2-1; 7 nucleotides agree with TRBD1. V shed 4 bases and J 2 bases; nucleotides not matched to a gene: 6. CDR1 SGHNT and CDR2 YYREEE come from the germline V gene (reference sequence). The CDR3 runs to 15 residues.

This sequence joins TRBV11-3 and TRBJ2-2, with 7 bases fitting TRBD1. The germline V gene has CDR1 SGHNT and CDR2 YENEEA. There are 14 residues in the CDR3. V trimming: 5 bases; J trimming: 7 bases; junction bases outside the gene matches: 7. CDR3 in DNA: TGTGCCAGCAGCCCCGAGGGGGCCGTCGGGGAGCTGTTTTTT. It yields the protein CASSPEGAVGELFF.

The gene calls are TRBV27 and TRBJ2-5; TRBD2 aligns across 7 bases. This CDR3 spans 13 amino acids. J lost 4 bases, V lost 9 bases, and 8 bases had no gene match. Germline V gene lookup returns CDR1 MNHEY and CDR2 SMNVEV (reference sequence). CDR3 sequence (DNA): TGTGCCAGTAGATCTGCGGGAGTAGAGACCCAGTACTTC. Translating it yields CASRSAGVETQYF.

Notes on this clone: The CDR3 end shows no conserved phenylalanine or tryptophan, and so a read error is likely. The chain carries TRBV5-6 and TRBJ1-1; D gene ambiguous. Deletions cut 0 bases from V and 3 bases from J, with 12 bases between. CDR1 and CDR2 from the germline V gene are SGHDT and YYEEEE. The CDR3 is 15 amino acids. The DNA for the CDR3 is TGTGCCAGCAGCTTGGCCCCGACATCATACACTGAAGCTTTCCTT. Protein sequence: CASSLAPTSYTEAFL.

J is TRBJ1-1 and V is TRBV7-9, with 9 bases fitting TRBD1. The germline V gene has CDR1 SEHNR and CDR2 FQNEAQ (reference sequence). This CDR3 is 13 amino acids long. The J segment lost 10 bases and the V segment lost 4 bases, leaving 7 bases of the junction unmatched. The CDR3 is CASSYGQGIGAFF. CDR3 bases: TGTGCCAGCAGCTACGGACAGGGGATTGGAGCTTTCTTT.

V usage is TRBV7-6 and J usage is TRBJ2-7, with 8 bases aligning to TRBD1. The V segment lost 6 bases and the J segment 2 bases; nucleotides outside the gene matches: 3. Germline CDR1 and CDR2: SGHVS and FNYEAQ. This CDR3 is built from 13 residues. The CDR3 reads CASRDRATYEQYF. The CDR3 DNA sequence: TGTGCCAGCAGGGACAGGGCTACCTACGAGCAGTACTTC.

The V gene is TRBV11-3, the J gene TRBJ2-5; TRBD2 matches at 7 bases. The CDR3 sequence is 15 residues long. The germline V gene encodes CDR1 SGHNT and CDR2 YENEEA. Unmatched junction bases numbered 3, after V lost 0 bases and J lost 2 bases. CDR3 in DNA: TGTGCCAGCAGCTTAGACGGGGGGAAACAAGAGACCCAGTACTTC. Protein product: CASSLDGGKQETQYF.

This chain uses TRBV7-9 with TRBJ2-5; no reliable D call. The CDR3 extends over 12 amino acids. The germline gives CDR1 SEHNR, CDR2 FQNEAQ (reference sequence). Between the trimmed V and J ends, which lost 3 bases and 1 base, there was a span of 3 bases. The CDR3 DNA reads as TGTGCCAGCAGCTTCGGCCAAGAGACCCAGTACTTC. Amino acid sequence: CASSFGQETQYF.